This is a list of T cell receptor beta chains from one sample in a study of cytomegalovirus exposure and HLA in healthy donors. Assay used: immunoSEQ multiplex PCR; TCRdb lists only in-frame clones, some missing. The table lists fewer than 200,000 clones, around 68% of them singletons. The sample taken for sequencing was PBMCs. These receptors were taken from a man aged 50 or older in good health and CMV-seronegative. CDR3s include the opening cysteine and the closing phenylalanine or tryptophan. D genes are given only for firm matches. Clone size is not always given. Where it is, it says once, few, many or a class for expanded clones.

d_call j_call clone_size v_call cdr3_nt cdr3_aa
TRBD1 TRBJ1-1 - TRBV29-1 TGCAGCGCCAGACCGACAGGGGGGAACACTGAAGCTTTCTTT CSARPTGGNTEAFF
TRBD1 TRBJ1-1 - TRBV7-2 TGTGCCAGCAGCCAGGGGGCGCGGTTGAACACTGAAGCTTTCTTT CASSQGARLNTEAFF
- TRBJ2-5 - TRBV9 TGTGCCAGCAGCGTAGGAGGCTGGGAGACCCAGTACTTC CASSVGGWETQYF
TRBD2 TRBJ2-3 many TRBV4-3 TGCGCCAGCAGAAGACTAGCGAAGGGCACAGATACGCAGTATTTT CASRRLAKGTDTQYF
- TRBJ1-6 - TRBV20-1 TGCAGTGCTAGGGGAGGTTCACCCCTCCACTTT CSARGGSPLHF
TRBD2 TRBJ2-3 few TRBV5-4 TGTGCCAGCAGCCTAGCGGGGGCGATCACAGATACGCAGTATTTT CASSLAGAITDTQYF
TRBD1 TRBJ1-6 few TRBV19 TGTGCCAGTAGTGCCCGGGACAGGGACACTTCACCCCTCCACTTT CASSARDRDTSPLHF
TRBD1 TRBJ2-7 - TRBV7-9 TGTGCCAGCAGCCTCAGACAGGGGGGCTACGAGCAGTACTTC CASSLRQGGYEQYF
TRBD1 TRBJ1-2 - TRBV28 TGTGCCAGCAGTTCGACAGGGTTCTATGGCTACACCTTC CASSSTGFYGYTF
- TRBJ1-1 - TRBV19 TGTGCCAGTAGTCCTTTGCAGGACACTGAAGCTTTCTTT CASSPLQDTEAFF
TRBD1 TRBJ2-2 - TRBV4-3 TGCGCCAGCAGCCGCACCGAGGGGGGACAGGGATACACCGGGGAGCTGTTTTTT CASSRTEGGQGYTGELFF
- TRBJ1-2 - TRBV5-6 TGTGCCAGCAGCTTGAGGCAGGGAGGGACTAACTATGGCTACACCTTC CASSLRQGGTNYGYTF
- TRBJ1-2 - TRBV5-1 TGCGCCAGCAGCTTGGCCCCCCCTTCCTATGGCTACACCTTC CASSLAPPSYGYTF
- TRBJ1-1 - TRBV4-1 TGCGCCAGCAGCCAAGTTACACAGGGGAACACTGAAGCTTTCTTT CASSQVTQGNTEAFF
TRBD1 TRBJ2-1 - TRBV6-6 TGTGCCAGCAGTTCACAGGGGTTGGCCTACAATGAGCAGTTCTTC CASSSQGLAYNEQFF
TRBD1 TRBJ1-2 - TRBV27 TGTGCCAGCAGTCCACGAGCCAGGGGGGGCTACACCTTC CASSPRARGGYTF
- TRBJ1-2 - TRBV28 TGTGCCAGCAGATTGGGAGGGCAGGGAGTCCACTATGGCTACACCTTC CASRLGGQGVHYGYTF
TRBD2 TRBJ2-3 - TRBV5-4 TGTGCCAGCAGCTTTAGACTAGCGGGGGCCCTCACAGATACGCAGTATTTT CASSFRLAGALTDTQYF
- TRBJ2-3 - TRBV10-3 TGTGCCATCAGTGAGCCCCCCTCCACAGATACGCAGTATTTT CAISEPPSTDTQYF
- TRBJ1-4 - TRBV5-1 TGCGCCAGCAGCTTGGCCGTCGGGGGAGGGGAAAAACTGTTTTTT CASSLAVGGGEKLFF
- TRBJ2-2 few TRBV7-9 TGTGCCAGCAGGAGAGGAGGGGACCCCGGGGAGCTGTTTTTT CASRRGGDPGELFF
TRBD2 TRBJ2-5 - TRBV5-6 TGTGCCAGCAGTCAACGAGTCGGCCTAGCGGGGGGGCCAACCGACTTC CASSQRVGLAGGPTDF
- TRBJ2-5 - TRBV19 TGTGCCAGTAGCAGGGAAGAGACCCAGTACTTC CASSREETQYF
- TRBJ2-7 - TRBV19 TGTGCCAGTAGTAATTTCGACAGCTCCTACGAGCAGTACTTC CASSNFDSSYEQYF
- TRBJ1-2 - TRBV7-9 TGTGCCAGCAGCTCCCGCCAACGGGCTAACTATGGCTACACCTTC CASSSRQRANYGYTF
TRBD2 TRBJ2-1 - TRBV5-4 TGTGCCTCCGACGGGGGGGGTGCCTCCAACAATGAGCAGTTCTTC CASDGGGASNNEQFF
TRBD1 TRBJ1-3 once TRBV6-6 TGTGCCAGCAGTCATGCAGGGGGGCCTGGAAACACCATATATTTT CASSHAGGPGNTIYF
- TRBJ2-7 - TRBV19 TGTGCCAGTAAATCGTGGGGAGAGGGGGTCTACGAGCAGTACTTC CASKSWGEGVYEQYF
- TRBJ1-5 few TRBV6-1 TGTGCCAGCAGTGAAGCCCAAAATCAGCCCCAGCATTTT CASSEAQNQPQHF
TRBD1 TRBJ2-1 - TRBV18 TGTGCCAGCTCCCTCCGGGACAGCTCCTACAATGAGCAGTTCTTC CASSLRDSSYNEQFF
- TRBJ2-1 - TRBV5-4 TGTGCCAGCAGCACCCAGGTCGATGAGCAGTTCTTC CASSTQVDEQFF
TRBD1 TRBJ1-5 - TRBV18 TGTGCCAGCTCACCATCAACAGGGGGCAATCAGCCCCAGCATTTT CASSPSTGGNQPQHF
TRBD2 TRBJ2-3 - TRBV27 TGTGCCAGCAGTTTTCAGAAGATAGCGGGGGCGATGGATACGCAGTATTTT CASSFQKIAGAMDTQYF
- TRBJ2-2 few TRBV9 TGTGCCAGCAGCACCCGGGACACGAACACCGGGGAGCTGTTTTTT CASSTRDTNTGELFF
TRBD2 TRBJ2-4 - TRBV4-1 TGCGCCAGCAGCCAAGTTGGGGGGGAGGGGATTCAGTACTTC CASSQVGGEGIQYF
TRBD2 TRBJ2-2 - TRBV19 TGTGCCAGTAGTATAAAGGGACTAGGAGGCACCGGGGAGCTGTTTTTT CASSIKGLGGTGELFF